Below, 14 T cell receptor beta chains from the same sample are listed, as sequenced in a study of T cell changes during pregnancy in multiple sclerosis. The table came from immunoSEQ multiplex PCR; TCRdb's copy has only in-frame clones and leaves some out. Among 75,000 to 95,000 clones listed, around 93% were seen once. The source was peripheral blood, collected in the first trimester of pregnancy. The receptors originated from a female donor in good health, enrolled as a control in a pregnancy study.

This chain connects TRBV21-1 to TRBJ2-2; the table calls TRBD1, which could not be checked here. TRBV21-1 is flagged as a pseudogene. The CDR3 has 15 residues. The CDR3, as DNA: TGTGCCAGCAGCAGGGACAGGGGGTACACCGGGGAGCTGTTTTTT. Translating it yields CASSRDRGYTGELFF.

The CDR3 sequence is CASRSGNRGQDYVTDYGYTF. The CDR3 DNA follows: TGCGCCAGCAGGAGTGGAAACCGAGGACAGGACTACGTAACGGACTATGGCTACACCTTC. The rearrangement joins TRBV4-1 to TRBJ1-2; 7 positions agree with TRBD1. The V gene's germline CDR1 is MGHRA and CDR2 YSYEKL. This CDR3 has 20 amino acids. The V segment lost 6 bases and the J segment 3 bases; nucleotides outside the gene matches: 25.

The chain uses TRBV29-1 and TRBJ2-1; the D gene is possibly TRBD2 (6 bases). Germline CDR1 and CDR2: SQVTM and ANQGSEA. CDR3 size: 16 residues. V was trimmed by 5 bases and J by 0 bases, leaving 17 bases between them. The CDR3 loop is CSVRGRQGISYNEQFF. The CDR3 DNA reads TGCAGCGTTAGAGGGAGGCAGGGAATCTCCTACAATGAGCAGTTCTTC.

The chain couples TRBV6-5 to TRBJ2-7, with D possibly TRBD2 on 5 matching bases. The V end lost 3 bases, the J end lost 0 bases, and 15 bases lay between the germline ends. This CDR3 contains 16 residues. CDR1 is MNHEY and CDR2 is SVGAGI in the germline V gene. In DNA form, the CDR3 reads TGTGCCAGCAGTTATATATGGGGTGGGAGCTCCTACGAGCAGTACTTC. This codes for CASSYIWGGSSYEQYF.

The chain employs TRBV7-9 and TRBJ2-5; 12 bases line up with TRBD2. V gave up 3 bases and J gave up 6 bases; unmatched junction bases: 11. In germline, CDR1 is SEHNR, CDR2 FQNEAQ (reference sequence). The CDR3 contains 17 residues. For the CDR3, the DNA is TGTGCCAGCAGCTTCCTAGCGGGGGGGCCGGGGTTGCAGACCCAGTACTTC. It is translated as CASSFLAGGPGLQTQYF.

The chain has TRBV5-1 and TRBJ2-2; 11 bases fit TRBD2. This CDR3 is built from 16 residues. Germline assignment: CDR1 SGHRS and CDR2 YFSETQ. V lost 4 bases, J lost 1 base, and 3 bases stayed unmatched. CDR3 sequence reads: CASSPGTSGNTGELFF. Here the CDR3 DNA reads TGCGCCAGCAGCCCCGGGACTAGCGGGAACACCGGGGAGCTGTTTTTT.

This chain links TRBV6-5 with TRBJ1-2, with D hard to call. Germline V gene data show CDR1 as MNHEY and CDR2 as SVGAGI. Trimming left V 3 bases short and J 5 bases short, with 13 bases between. CDR3 size: 14 residues. The CDR3 spells CASSYQQTSYGYTF. CDR3 DNA: TGTGCCAGCAGTTATCAGCAGACTAGTTATGGCTACACCTTC.

The gene calls are TRBV7-2 and TRBJ1-5; D perhaps matches TRBD1 (5 bases). Deletions cut 0 bases from V and 3 bases from J, with 9 bases between. The length of the CDR3 is 15 residues. In germline, CDR1 is SGHTA, CDR2 FQGNSA. CDR3 sequence (DNA): TGTGCCAGCAGCTTAGCAGGGACTTCCAATCAGCCCCAGCATTTT. As protein: CASSLAGTSNQPQHF.

The chain combines TRBV4-3 with TRBJ1-2, with a tentative D call TRBD1 (6 bases). Germline V gives CDR1 LGHNA, CDR2 YSLEER. V was pared by 0 bases and J by 7 bases, with 21 bases between. This CDR3 is 17 amino acids long. Here the CDR3 reads CASSQELGFGGAFGYTF. As DNA, the CDR3 is TGCGCCAGCAGCCAAGAACTGGGGTTCGGGGGGGCATTTGGCTACACCTTC.

This chain uses TRBV7-8 with TRBJ2-6; the D gene is possibly TRBD2 (6 bases). From germline, CDR1 is SGHVS and CDR2 FQNEAQ. The germline V and J ends were trimmed by 4 bases and 1 base, with 11 bases remaining between them. The CDR3 is made up of 16 amino acids. The DNA for the CDR3 is TGTGCCAGCAGCTCGCGCGGGGCGTCTGGGGCCAACGTCCTGACTTTC. Amino acid sequence: CASSSRGASGANVLTF. Full variable domain (remainder filled in from reference TRBV7-8 and TRBJ2-6): GAGVSQSPRYKVAKRGQDVALRCDPISGHVSLFWYQQALGQGPEFLTYFQNEAQLDKSGLPSDRFFAERPEGSVSTLKIQRTQQEDSAVYLCASSSRGASGANVLTFGAGSRLTVL.

The CDR3 coding sequence is TGCGCCAGCAGTGACCCTGCGACAGGGTTAAACTACGAGCAGTACTTC. Protein: CASSDPATGLNYEQYF. The rearrangement links TRBV10-2 to TRBJ2-7; 7 nucleotides align to TRBD1. This CDR3 has 16 amino acids. Germline trimming cut 3 bases from V and 3 bases from J; bases unmatched to any gene: 11. Germline CDR1 WSHSY, CDR2 SAAADI.

This chain uses TRBV4-3 with TRBJ2-1; D is possibly TRBD2 (7 bases). CDR1 is LGHNA, CDR2 YSLEER, per germline. The V end was cut by 0 bases, the J end by 4 bases, with 16 bases between. The CDR3 is 17 amino acids. The CDR3 sequence is CASSQDEKGGEYNEQFF. The CDR3 bases are TGCGCCAGCAGCCAAGACGAAAAGGGGGGGGAATACAATGAGCAGTTCTTC.

This clone was recorded a few times. J is TRBJ2-3 and V is TRBV4-1; perhaps TRBD1 as D (6 bases). This CDR3 is built from 15 residues. V dropped 4 bases and J dropped 2 bases, with 13 bases sitting between them. Germline V gene lookup returns CDR1 MGHRA and CDR2 YSYEKL. The CDR3: CASSPTGRITDTQYF. CDR3 nucleotide sequence: TGCGCCAGCAGCCCGACAGGCAGGATCACAGATACGCAGTATTTT.

The chain couples TRBV7-8 to TRBJ2-1; 8 bases line up with TRBD2. V was pared by 3 bases and J by 1 base, with 2 bases of the junction left unmatched. This CDR3 comprises 15 residues. The V gene's germline CDR1 is SGHVS and CDR2 FQNEAQ. CDR3: CASSFTGGSYNEQFF. DNA for the CDR3: TGTGCCAGCAGCTTCACGGGGGGGTCCTACAATGAGCAGTTCTTC.